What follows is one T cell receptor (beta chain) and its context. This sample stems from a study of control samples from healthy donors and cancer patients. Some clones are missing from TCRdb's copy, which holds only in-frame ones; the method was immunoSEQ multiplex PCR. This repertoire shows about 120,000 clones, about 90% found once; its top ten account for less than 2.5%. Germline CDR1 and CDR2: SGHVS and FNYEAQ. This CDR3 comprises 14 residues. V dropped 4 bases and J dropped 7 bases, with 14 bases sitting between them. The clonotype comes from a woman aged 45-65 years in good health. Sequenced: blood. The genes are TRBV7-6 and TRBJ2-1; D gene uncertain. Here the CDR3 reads CASSSSARQNEQFF. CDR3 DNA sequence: TGTGCCAGCAGCTCGTCGGCGAGGCAAAATGAGCAGTTCTTC.